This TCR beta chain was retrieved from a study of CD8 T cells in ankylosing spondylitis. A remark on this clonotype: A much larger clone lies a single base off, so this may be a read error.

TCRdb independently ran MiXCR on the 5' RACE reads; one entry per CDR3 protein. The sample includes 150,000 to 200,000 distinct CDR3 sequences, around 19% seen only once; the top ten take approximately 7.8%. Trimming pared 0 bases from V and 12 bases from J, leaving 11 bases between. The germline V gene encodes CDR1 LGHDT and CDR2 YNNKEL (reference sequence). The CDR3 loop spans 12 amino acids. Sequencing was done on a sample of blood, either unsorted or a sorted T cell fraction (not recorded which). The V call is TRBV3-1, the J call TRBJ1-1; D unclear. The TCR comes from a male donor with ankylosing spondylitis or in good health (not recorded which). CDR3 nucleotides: TGTGCCAGCAGCCAAGATCCGGCGGAAACTTTCTTT. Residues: CASSQDPAETFF.